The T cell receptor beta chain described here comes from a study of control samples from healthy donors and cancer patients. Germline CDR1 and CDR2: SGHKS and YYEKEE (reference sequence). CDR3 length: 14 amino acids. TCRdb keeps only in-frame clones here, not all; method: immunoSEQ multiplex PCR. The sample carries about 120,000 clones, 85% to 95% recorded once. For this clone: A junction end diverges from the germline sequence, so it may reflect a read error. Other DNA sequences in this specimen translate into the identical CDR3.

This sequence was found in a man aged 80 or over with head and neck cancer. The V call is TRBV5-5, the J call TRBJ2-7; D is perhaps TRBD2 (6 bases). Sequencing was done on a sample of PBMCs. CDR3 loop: CASSFLLALSEQYF. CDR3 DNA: TGTGCCAGCAGCTTTTTACTAGCACTCAGCGAGCAATACTTC.